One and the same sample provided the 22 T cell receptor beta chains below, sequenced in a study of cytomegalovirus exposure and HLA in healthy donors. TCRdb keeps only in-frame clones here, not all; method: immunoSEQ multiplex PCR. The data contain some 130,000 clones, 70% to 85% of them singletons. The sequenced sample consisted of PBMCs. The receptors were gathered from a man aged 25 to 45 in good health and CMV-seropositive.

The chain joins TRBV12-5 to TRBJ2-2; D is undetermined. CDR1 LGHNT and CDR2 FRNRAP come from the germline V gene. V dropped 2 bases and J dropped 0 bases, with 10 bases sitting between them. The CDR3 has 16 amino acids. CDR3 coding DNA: TGTGCTAGTGGTTTGAAGTTAGCTACGAACACCGGGGAGCTGTTTTTT. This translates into CASGLKLATNTGELFF.

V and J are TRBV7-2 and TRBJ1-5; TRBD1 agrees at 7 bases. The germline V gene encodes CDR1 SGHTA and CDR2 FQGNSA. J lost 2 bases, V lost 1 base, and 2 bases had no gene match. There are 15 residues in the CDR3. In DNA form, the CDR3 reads TGTGCCAGCAGCTTAGATGGACAGGGCAATCAGCCCCAGCATTTT. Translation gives CASSLDGQGNQPQHF.

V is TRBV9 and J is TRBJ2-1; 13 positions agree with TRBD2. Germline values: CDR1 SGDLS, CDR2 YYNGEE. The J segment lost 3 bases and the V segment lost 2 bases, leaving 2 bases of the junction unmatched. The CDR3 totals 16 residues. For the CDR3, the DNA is TGTGCCAGCAGCGTGGGACTAGCGGGGCTCTACAATGAGCAGTTCTTC. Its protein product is CASSVGLAGLYNEQFF.

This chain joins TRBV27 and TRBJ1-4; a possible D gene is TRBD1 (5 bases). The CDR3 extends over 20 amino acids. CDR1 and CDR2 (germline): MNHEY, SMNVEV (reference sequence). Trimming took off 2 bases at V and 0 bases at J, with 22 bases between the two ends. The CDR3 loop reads CASSLESAGRTLATNEKLFF. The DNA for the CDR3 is TGTGCCAGCAGTTTAGAGTCGGCGGGACGGACCCTTGCAACTAATGAAAAACTGTTTTTT. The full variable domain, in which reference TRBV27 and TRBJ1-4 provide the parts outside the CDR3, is EAQVTQNPRYLITVTGKKLTVTCSQNMNHEYMSWYRQDPGLGLRQIYYSMNVEVTDKGDVPEGYKVSRKEKRNFPLILESPSPNQTSLYFCASSLESAGRTLATNEKLFFGSGTQLSVL.

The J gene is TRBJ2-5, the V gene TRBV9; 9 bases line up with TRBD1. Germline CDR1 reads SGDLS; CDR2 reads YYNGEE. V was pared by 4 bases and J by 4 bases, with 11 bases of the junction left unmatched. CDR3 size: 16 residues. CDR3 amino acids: CASSPTDRGFGETQYF. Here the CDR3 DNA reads TGTGCCAGCAGCCCTACGGACAGGGGATTTGGAGAGACCCAGTACTTC.

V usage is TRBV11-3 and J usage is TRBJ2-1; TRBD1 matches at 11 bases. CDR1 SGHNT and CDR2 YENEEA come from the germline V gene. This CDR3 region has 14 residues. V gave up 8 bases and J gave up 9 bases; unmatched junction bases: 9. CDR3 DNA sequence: TGTGCCAGCGGCCTAGGACAGGGGGCTGGTGAGCAGTTCTTC. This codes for CASGLGQGAGEQFF.

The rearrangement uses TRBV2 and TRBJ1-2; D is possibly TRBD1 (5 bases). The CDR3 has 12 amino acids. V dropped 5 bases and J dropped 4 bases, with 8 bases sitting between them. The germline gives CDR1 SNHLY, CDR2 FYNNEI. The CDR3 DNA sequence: TGTGCCAGCAGTCGACAGACCTATGGCTACACCTTC. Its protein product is CASSRQTYGYTF.

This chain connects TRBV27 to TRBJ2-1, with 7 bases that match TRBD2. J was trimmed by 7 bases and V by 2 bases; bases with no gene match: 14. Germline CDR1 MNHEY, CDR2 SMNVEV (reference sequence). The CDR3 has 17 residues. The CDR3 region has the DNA TGTGCCAGCAGTTTAAGATCCCGCGGGAGCGGTCGAAATGAGCAGTTCTTC. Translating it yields CASSLRSRGSGRNEQFF.

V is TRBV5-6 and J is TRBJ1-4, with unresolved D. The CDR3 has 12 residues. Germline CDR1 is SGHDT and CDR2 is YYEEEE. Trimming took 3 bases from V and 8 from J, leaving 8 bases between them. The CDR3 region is CASSSTGEKLFF. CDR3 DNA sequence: TGTGCCAGCAGCTCGACCGGGGAAAAACTGTTTTTT.

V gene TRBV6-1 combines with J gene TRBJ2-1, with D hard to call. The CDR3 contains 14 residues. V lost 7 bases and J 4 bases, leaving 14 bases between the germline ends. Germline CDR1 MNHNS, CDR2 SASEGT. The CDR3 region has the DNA TGTGCCAGCAACCCAGCATGGGCTTACAATGAGCAGTTCTTC. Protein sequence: CASNPAWAYNEQFF.

This chain's CDR3 is CASSPPTSGVRAQYF. In DNA form, the CDR3 reads TGTGCCAGCAGTCCGCCGACTAGCGGTGTAAGGGCCCAGTACTTC. The J gene is TRBJ2-5, the V gene TRBV28; 9 bases match TRBD2. V shed 5 bases, J shed 9 bases, and the junction held 13 bases outside the gene matches. The CDR3 consists of 15 residues. Germline CDR1 reads MDHEN; CDR2 reads SYDVKM.

The DNA of the CDR3 is TGTGCCAGCAGCTTAGGGGCCAGAGCAGGGTCGGGCTATGGCTACACCTTC. This encodes CASSLGARAGSGYGYTF. This chain connects TRBV7-6 to TRBJ1-2; the D gene is possibly TRBD1 (5 bases). V was shortened by 1 base and J by 4 bases, with 19 bases between the two germline ends. Germline V CDR1 and CDR2: SGHVS, FNYEAQ. The CDR3 totals 17 residues.

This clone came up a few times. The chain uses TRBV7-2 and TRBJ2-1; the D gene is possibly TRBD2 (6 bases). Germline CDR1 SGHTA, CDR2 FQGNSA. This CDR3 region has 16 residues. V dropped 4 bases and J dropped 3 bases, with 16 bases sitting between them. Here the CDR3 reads CASSSRLTRNYNEQFF. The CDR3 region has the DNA TGTGCCAGCAGCTCCCGTTTGACTAGGAACTACAATGAGCAGTTCTTC.

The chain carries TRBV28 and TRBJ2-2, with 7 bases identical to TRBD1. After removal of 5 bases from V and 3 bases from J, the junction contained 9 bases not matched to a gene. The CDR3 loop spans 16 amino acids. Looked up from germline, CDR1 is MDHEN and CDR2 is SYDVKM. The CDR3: CASSPSGQTHTGELFF. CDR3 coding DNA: TGTGCCAGCAGTCCCTCGGGACAGACCCACACCGGGGAGCTGTTTTTT.

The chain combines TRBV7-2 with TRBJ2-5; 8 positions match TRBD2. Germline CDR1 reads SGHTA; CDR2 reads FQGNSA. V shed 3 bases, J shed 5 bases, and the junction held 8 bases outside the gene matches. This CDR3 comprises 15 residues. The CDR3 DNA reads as TGTGCCAGCAGCTTCTCAGCGGGGGAGGCGGAGACCCAGTACTTC. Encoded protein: CASSFSAGEAETQYF.

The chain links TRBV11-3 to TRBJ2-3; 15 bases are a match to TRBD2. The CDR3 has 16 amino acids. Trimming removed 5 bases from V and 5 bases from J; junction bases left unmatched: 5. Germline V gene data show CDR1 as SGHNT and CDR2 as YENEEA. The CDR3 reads CASSAWTSGGEDTQYF. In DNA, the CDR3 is TGTGCCAGCAGCGCTTGGACTAGCGGGGGGGAAGATACGCAGTATTTT.

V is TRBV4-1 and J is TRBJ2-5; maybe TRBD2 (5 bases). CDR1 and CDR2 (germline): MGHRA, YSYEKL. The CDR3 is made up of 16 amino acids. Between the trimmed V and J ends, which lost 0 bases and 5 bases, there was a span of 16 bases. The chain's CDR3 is CASSQESAPGGETQYF. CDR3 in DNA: TGCGCCAGCAGCCAAGAGTCGGCACCGGGCGGGGAGACCCAGTACTTC.

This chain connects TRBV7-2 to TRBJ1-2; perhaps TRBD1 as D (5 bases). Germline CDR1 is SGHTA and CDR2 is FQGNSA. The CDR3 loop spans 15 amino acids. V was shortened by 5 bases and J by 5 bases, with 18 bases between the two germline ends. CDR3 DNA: TGTGCCAGCAGCCCCGACGTTCTGACAGATTATGGCTACACCTTC. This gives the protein CASSPDVLTDYGYTF.

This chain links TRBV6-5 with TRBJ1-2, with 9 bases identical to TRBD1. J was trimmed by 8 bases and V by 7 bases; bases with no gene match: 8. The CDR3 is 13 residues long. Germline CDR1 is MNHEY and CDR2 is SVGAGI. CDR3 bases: TGTGCCAGCACCCCCACAGGGGGCAGAGGCTACACCTTC. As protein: CASTPTGGRGYTF.

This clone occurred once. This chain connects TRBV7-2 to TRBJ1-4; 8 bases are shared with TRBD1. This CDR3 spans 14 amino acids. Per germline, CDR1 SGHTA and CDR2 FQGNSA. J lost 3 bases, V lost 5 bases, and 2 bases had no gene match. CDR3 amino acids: CASSRTGPNEKLFF. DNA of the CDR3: TGTGCCAGCAGCCGGACAGGGCCTAATGAAAAACTGTTTTTT.

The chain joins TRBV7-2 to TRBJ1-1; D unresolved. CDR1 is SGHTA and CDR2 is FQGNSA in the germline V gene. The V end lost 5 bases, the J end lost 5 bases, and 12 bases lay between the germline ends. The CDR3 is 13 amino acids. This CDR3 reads CASSQRGVTEAFF. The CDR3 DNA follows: TGTGCCAGCAGCCAGCGGGGTGTAACTGAAGCTTTCTTT.

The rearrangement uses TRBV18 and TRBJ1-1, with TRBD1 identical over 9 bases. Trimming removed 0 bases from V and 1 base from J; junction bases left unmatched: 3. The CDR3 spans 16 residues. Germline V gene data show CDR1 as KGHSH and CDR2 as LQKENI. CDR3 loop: CASSPPTGGWNTEAFF. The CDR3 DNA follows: TGTGCCAGCTCACCACCGACAGGGGGGTGGAACACTGAAGCTTTCTTT.